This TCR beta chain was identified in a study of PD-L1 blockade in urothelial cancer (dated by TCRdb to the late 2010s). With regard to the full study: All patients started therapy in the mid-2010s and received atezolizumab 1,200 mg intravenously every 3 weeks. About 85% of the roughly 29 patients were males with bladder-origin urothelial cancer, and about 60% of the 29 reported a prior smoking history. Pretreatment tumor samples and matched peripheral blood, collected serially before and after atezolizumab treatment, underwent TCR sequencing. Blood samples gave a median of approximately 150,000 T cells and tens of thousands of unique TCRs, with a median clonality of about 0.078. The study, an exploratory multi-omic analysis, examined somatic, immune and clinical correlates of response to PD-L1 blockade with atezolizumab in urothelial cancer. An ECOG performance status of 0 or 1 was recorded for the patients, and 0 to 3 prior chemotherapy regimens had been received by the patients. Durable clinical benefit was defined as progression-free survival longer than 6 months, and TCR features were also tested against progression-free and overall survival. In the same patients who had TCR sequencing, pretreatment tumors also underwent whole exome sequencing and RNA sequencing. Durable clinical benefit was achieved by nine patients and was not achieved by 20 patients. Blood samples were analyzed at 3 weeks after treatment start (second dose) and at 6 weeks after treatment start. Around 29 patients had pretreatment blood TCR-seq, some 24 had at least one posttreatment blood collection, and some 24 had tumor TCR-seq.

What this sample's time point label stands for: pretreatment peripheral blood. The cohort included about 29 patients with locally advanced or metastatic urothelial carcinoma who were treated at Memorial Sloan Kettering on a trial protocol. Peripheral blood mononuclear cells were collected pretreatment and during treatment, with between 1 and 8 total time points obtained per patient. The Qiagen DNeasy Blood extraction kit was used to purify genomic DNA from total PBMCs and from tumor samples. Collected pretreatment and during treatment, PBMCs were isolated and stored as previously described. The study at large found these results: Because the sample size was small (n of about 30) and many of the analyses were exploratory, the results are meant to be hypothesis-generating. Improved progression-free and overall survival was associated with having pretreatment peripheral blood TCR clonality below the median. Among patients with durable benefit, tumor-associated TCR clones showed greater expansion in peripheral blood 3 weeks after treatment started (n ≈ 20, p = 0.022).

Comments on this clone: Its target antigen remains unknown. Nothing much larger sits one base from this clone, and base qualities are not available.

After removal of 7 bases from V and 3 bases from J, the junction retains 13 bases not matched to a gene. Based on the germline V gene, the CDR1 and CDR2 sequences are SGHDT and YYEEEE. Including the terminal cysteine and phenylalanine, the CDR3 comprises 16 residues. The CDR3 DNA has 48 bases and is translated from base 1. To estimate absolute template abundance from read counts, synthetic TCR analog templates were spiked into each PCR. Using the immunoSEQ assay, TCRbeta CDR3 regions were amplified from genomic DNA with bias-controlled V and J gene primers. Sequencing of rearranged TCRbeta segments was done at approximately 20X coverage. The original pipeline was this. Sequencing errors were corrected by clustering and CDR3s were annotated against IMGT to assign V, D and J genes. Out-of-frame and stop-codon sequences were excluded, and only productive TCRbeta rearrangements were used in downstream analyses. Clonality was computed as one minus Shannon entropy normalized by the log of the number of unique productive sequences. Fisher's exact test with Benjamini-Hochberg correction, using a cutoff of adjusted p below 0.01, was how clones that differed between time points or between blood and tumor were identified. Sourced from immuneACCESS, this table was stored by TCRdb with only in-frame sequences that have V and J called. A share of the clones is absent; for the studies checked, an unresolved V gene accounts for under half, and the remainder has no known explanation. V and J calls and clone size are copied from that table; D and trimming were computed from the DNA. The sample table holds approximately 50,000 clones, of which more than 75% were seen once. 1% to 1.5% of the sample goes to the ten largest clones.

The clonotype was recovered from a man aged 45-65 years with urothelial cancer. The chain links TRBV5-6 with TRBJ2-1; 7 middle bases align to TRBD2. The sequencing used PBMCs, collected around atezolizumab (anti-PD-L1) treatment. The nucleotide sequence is TGTGCCAGCTCCCGCACCGGTGGGGGGGTCTACAATGAGCAGTTCTTC. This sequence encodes CASSRTGGGVYNEQFF.